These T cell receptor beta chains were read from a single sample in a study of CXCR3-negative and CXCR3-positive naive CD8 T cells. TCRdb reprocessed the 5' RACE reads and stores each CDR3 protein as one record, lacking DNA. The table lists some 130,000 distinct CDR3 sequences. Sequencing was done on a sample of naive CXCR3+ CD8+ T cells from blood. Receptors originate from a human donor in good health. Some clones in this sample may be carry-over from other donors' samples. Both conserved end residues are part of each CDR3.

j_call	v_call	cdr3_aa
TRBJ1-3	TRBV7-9	CASSLTVQGSGNTIYF
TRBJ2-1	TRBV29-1	CSVEIQGASYNEQFF
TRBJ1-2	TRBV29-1	CSATPSETSYGYTF
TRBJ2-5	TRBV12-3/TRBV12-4	CASALADETQYF
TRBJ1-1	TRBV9	CASSVGGNTAAFF
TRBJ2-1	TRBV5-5	CASSPDRDSSYNEQFF
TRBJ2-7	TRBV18	CASSEDRAYEQYF
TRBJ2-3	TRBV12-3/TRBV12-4	CASSLEDTQYF
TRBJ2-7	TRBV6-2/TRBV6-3	CASGENYEQYF
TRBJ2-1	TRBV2	CASSGGAEQFF
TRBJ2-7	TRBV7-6	CASSSPTGFYEQYF
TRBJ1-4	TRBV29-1	CSAPTGGPFGEKLFF
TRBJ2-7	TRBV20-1	CSAIRLAGDTYEQYF
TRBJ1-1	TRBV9	CASSVAAGGYFEAFF
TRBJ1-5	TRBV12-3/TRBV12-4	CASSMTGKDQPQHF
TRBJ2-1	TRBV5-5	CASSQGGGGSYNEQFF
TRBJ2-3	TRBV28	CATLVASSTDTQYF
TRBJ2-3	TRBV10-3	CAILDRGRADTQYF
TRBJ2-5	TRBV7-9	CASSPPDSVLGTQYF
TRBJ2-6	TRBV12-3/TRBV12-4	CASSLARVGANVLTF
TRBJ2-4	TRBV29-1	CSVEWDAIQNIQYF
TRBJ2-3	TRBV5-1	CASSPYGLAGNTDTQYF
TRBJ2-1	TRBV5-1	CASSLGLAGYNEHFF
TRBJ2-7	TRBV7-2	CASSLVGSAYEQYF
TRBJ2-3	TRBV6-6	CASRDLDTQYF
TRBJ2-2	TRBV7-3	CASSLDGNTGELFF
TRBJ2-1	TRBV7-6	CASSLATSGRYNNEQFF
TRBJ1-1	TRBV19	CASTRDRNSADTEAFF
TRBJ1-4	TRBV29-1	CSAAPDIGEKLFF
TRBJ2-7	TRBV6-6	CASSHPRGEQYF
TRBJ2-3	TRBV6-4	CASSIAASTDTQYF
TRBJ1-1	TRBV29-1	CSAPWGGGEAFF
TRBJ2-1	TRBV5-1	CASSLGWDRALNEQFF
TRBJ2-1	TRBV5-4	CASSTRTSGYNEQFF
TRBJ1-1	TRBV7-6	CASSLADGSEAFF
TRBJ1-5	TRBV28	CASSLRDSVAGISNQPQHF
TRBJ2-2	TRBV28	CASSLNSRPHRVGQVGELFF